Only a few counts were recorded for the clone carrying this T cell receptor (beta chain). The CDR3 totals 15 residues. Germline loops: CDR1 MNHEY, CDR2 SMNVEV (reference sequence). V was pared by 5 bases and J by 0 bases, with 11 bases between. These data are taken from a study of blood T cells in healthy people across ages. The authors ran a second PCR of about 6 to 11 cycles using a sample-barcoded 5' primer and a J-beta primer mix. TCRdb redid the calling of the 5' RACE reads with MiXCR, one entry per CDR3 protein. The sample has 780,000 or so distinct CDR3 sequences, approximately 60% seen once. The rearrangement links TRBV27 to TRBJ2-1, with D uncertain. Sequenced sample: blood. The receptor was isolated from a man aged 40-50 years in good health. The chain's CDR3 is CASSLVPLSYNEQFF. CDR3 DNA: TGTGCCAGCAGTCTCGTACCCCTCTCCTACAATGAGCAGTTCTTC.